This TCR beta chain stems from a study of Tregs in tolerant kidney transplant recipients. Whole-study findings and limits: Biological reproducibility was not directly addressed, but technical replication error appeared minimal. Expanding Tregs on activated donor B cells appeared to best identify donor-specific TCRbeta clones.

Recipient PBMCs carried a CFSE label and met irradiated graft donor PBMCs for more than five days before FACS sorting. This clone was counted a few times. Its cognate antigen is unknown. The CDR3 spans 13 residues. V lost 4 bases and J 5 bases, leaving 10 bases between the germline ends. Germline V lookup: CDR1 SGHTA, CDR2 FQGNSA. Assay used: immunoSEQ multiplex PCR; TCRdb lists only in-frame clones, some missing. The sample records 15,000 to 19,000 clones, over 40% being singletons. The chain combines TRBV7-2 with TRBJ2-3; tentatively, D is TRBD2 (6 bases). This specimen was CD4+ T cells from blood cultured with allogeneic cells, taken before the transplant. The receptor was isolated from a human patient who received a combined kidney and bone marrow transplant. The CDR3 region is CASSYRLGDTQYF. In DNA, the CDR3 is TGTGCCAGCAGCTACAGACTAGGAGATACGCAGTATTTT.